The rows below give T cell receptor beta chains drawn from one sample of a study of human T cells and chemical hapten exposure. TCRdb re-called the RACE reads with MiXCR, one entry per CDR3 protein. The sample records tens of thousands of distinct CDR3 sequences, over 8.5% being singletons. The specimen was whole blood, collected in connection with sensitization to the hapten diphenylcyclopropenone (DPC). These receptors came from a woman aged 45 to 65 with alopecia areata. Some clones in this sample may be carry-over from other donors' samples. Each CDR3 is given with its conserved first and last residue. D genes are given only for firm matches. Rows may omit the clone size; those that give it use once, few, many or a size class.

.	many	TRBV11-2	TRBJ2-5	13	CASSLARKETQYF	TGTGCCAGCAGCTTAGCCAGAAAAGAGACCCAGTACTTC
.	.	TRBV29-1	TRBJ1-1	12	CSVERANTEAFF	TGCAGCGTGGAACGGGCAAACACTGAAGCTTTCTTT
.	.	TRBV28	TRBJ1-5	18	CASSPPGPTLYSNQPQHF	TGTGCCAGCAGTCCCCCGGGACCGACACTTTATAGCAATCAGCCCCAGCATTTT
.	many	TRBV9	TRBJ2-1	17	CASSFYRDKKTYNEQFF	TGTGCCAGCAGCTTCTACCGGGACAAAAAAACGTACAATGAGCAGTTCTTC
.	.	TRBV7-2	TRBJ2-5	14	CASSFLGVQETQYF	TGTGCCAGCAGCTTTCTGGGGGTACAAGAGACCCAGTACTTC
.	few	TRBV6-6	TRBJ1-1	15	CASSPQDIFGTEAFF	TGTGCCAGCAGTCCCCAGGACATTTTTGGCACTGAAGCTTTCTTT
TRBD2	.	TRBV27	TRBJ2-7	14	CASRGTSGVIEQYF	TGTGCCAGCAGGGGGACTAGCGGGGTGATAGAGCAGTACTTC
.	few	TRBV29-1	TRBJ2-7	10	CSVVDYEQYF	TGCAGCGTTGTAGACTACGAGCAGTACTTC
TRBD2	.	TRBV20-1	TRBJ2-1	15	CSARDRTSGNHEQFF	TGCAGTGCTAGAGATAGGACTAGCGGGAACCATGAGCAGTTCTTC
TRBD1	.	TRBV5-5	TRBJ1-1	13	CASRTGWGRLAFF	TGTGCCAGCAGGACAGGGTGGGGTAGGTTGGCTTTCTTT
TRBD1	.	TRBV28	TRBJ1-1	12	CATGTGVSEAFF	TGTGCCACCGGGACAGGGGTTTCTGAAGCTTTCTTT
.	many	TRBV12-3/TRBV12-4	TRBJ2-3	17	CASSSKGTGTSTDTQYF	TGTGCCAGCAGTTCTAAAGGGACTGGCACTAGCACAGATACGCAGTATTTT
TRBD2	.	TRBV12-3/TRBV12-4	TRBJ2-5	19	CASSRGLAGGPTNQETQYF	TGTGCCAGCAGTCGGGGACTAGCGGGGGGTCCTACTAACCAAGAGACCCAGTACTTC
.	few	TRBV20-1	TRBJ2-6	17	CSARGPTYRSGANVLTF	TGCAGTGCTAGAGGTCCGACTTACCGCTCTGGGGCCAACGTCCTGACTTTC
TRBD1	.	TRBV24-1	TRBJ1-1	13	CATSDLGQHEAFF	TGTGCCACCAGTGACCTGGGACAGCATGAAGCTTTCTTT
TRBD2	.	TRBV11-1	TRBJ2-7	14	CASSFGTSAYEQYF	TGTGCCAGCAGTTTCGGGACTAGCGCCTACGAGCAGTACTTC
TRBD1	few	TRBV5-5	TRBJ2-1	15	CASSFFRQGTNEQFF	TGTGCCAGCAGCTTCTTCAGACAGGGGACGAATGAGCAGTTCTTC
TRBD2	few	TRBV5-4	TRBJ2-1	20	CASRKGTSGRAVVSYNEQFF	TGTGCCAGCAGGAAGGGGACTAGCGGGAGGGCCGTGGTGTCCTACAATGAGCAGTTCTTC
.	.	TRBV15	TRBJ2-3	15	CATSRARLGSDTQYF	TGTGCCACCAGCAGAGCGCGACTAGGGTCAGATACGCAGTATTTT
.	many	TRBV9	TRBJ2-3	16	CASSEGRGLNTDTQYF	TGTGCCAGCAGCGAGGGGAGGGGGCTCAACACAGATACGCAGTATTTT
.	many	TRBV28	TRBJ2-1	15	CASSYEGTVPNEQFF	TGTGCCAGCAGTTATGAGGGTACAGTCCCCAATGAGCAGTTCTTC
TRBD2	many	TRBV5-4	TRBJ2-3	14	CASVARGGTDTQYF	TGTGCCAGCGTTGCCCGGGGGGGCACAGATACGCAGTATTTT
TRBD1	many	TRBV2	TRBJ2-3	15	CASRRTGLSTDTQYF	TGTGCCAGCAGGAGGACAGGGCTTAGCACAGATACGCAGTATTTT
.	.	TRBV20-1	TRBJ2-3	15	CSARDHQGPADTQYF	TGCAGTGCTAGAGATCATCAAGGCCCCGCAGATACGCAGTATTTT
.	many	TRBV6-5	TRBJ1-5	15	CASSLRGGWGQPQHF	TGTGCCAGCAGTTTGAGGGGGGGTTGGGGTCAGCCCCAGCATTTT
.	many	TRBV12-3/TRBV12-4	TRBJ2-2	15	CASSPSSRGTGELFF	TGTGCCAGCAGCCCTTCTTCTCGGGGCACCGGGGAGCTGTTTTTT
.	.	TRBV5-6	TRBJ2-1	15	CASSSRGRPYNEQFF	TGTGCCAGCAGCTCCAGGGGGAGGCCCTACAATGAGCAGTTCTTC
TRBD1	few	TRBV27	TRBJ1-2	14	CASSPWDSNYGYTF	TGTGCCAGCAGTCCCTGGGACAGTAACTATGGCTACACCTTC
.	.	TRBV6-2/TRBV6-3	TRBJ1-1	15	CASRDGAAGNTEAFF	TGTGCCAGCAGAGACGGGGCGGCCGGAAACACTGAAGCTTTCTTT
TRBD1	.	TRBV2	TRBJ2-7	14	CASSVGTGPDEQYF	TGTGCCAGCAGTGTTGGGACAGGGCCGGACGAGCAGTACTTC
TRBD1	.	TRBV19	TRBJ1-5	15	CASSARTGWNQPQHF	TGTGCCAGTAGCGCTCGGACAGGGTGGAATCAGCCCCAGCATTTT
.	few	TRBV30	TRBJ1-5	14	CAWSGDRHNQPQHF	TGTGCCTGGAGTGGCGACAGGCACAATCAGCCCCAGCATTTT
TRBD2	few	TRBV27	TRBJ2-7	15	CASSNLAGAGYEQYF	TGTGCCAGCAGTAACCTAGCGGGAGCGGGGTACGAGCAGTACTTC
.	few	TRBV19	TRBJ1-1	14	CASIQHNLNTEAFF	TGTGCCAGTATCCAACATAATCTGAACACTGAAGCTTTCTTT
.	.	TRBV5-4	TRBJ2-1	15	CASSLAGLASNEQFF	TGTGCCAGCAGCTTGGCCGGTTTAGCGTCCAATGAGCAGTTCTTC
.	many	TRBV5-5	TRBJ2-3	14	CASSSDGATDTQYF	TGTGCCAGCAGCTCCGATGGAGCCACAGATACGCAGTATTTT
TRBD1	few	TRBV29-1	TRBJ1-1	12	CSAEGAASEAFF	TGCAGCGCCGAGGGGGCGGCTAGTGAAGCTTTCTTT
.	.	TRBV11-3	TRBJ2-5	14	CASSPPGRQETQYF	TGTGCCAGCAGCCCCCCGGGACGGCAAGAGACCCAGTACTTC
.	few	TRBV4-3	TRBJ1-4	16	CASSQEAPGAAEKLFF	TGCGCCAGCAGCCAAGAGGCGCCAGGAGCGGCTGAAAAACTGTTTTTT
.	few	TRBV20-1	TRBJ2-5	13	CSARAPLGETQYF	TGCAGTGCTAGAGCCCCCCTGGGAGAGACCCAGTACTTC
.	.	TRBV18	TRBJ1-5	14	CASSPFHGNQPQHF	TGTGCCAGCTCACCCTTTCACGGCAATCAGCCCCAGCATTTT
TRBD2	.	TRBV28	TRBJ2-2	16	CASSLPLAGYTGELFF	TGTGCCAGCAGTTTACCTCTAGCGGGATATACCGGGGAGCTGTTTTTT
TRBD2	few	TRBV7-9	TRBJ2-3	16	CASSWGLAGSVDTQYF	TGTGCCAGCAGCTGGGGACTAGCGGGATCTGTAGATACGCAGTATTTT
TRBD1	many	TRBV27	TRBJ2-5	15	CASRRFGQAMETQYF	TGTGCCAGCAGACGTTTTGGACAGGCTATGGAGACCCAGTACTTC
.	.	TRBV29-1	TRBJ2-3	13	CSVPGAGTDTQYF	TGCAGCGTTCCGGGGGCCGGGACAGATACGCAGTATTTT
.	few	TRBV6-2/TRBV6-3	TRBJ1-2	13	CASSYSIPSGYTF	TGTGCCAGCAGTTACTCGATCCCCTCCGGCTACACCTTC
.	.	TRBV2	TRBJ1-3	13	CAGSLRGRNTIYF	TGTGCCGGGAGCCTTCGCGGGAGAAACACCATATATTTT
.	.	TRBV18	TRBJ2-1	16	CASSPKGGTSYNEQFF	TGTGCCAGCTCACCCAAAGGGGGTACCTCCTACAATGAGCAGTTCTTC
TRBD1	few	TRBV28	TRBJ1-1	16	CASRTARGGTYTEAFF	TGTGCCAGCCGAACCGCCAGGGGGGGGACGTACACTGAAGCTTTCTTT
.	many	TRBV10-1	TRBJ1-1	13	CASSLGASSEAFF	TGCGCCAGCAGCCTCGGGGCGAGTAGTGAAGCTTTCTTT
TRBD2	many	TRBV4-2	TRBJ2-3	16	CASSLSSGGSADTQYF	TGTGCCAGCAGCCTCAGCAGCGGGGGGTCCGCAGATACGCAGTATTTT
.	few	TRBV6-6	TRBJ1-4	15	CASSKDTATNEKLFF	TGTGCCAGCAGCAAGGACACTGCAACTAATGAAAAACTGTTTTTT
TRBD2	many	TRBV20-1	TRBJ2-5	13	CSAHRGLSETQYF	TGCAGTGCCCATAGGGGACTATCAGAGACCCAGTACTTC